These 26 T cell receptor beta chains share one sample of origin, sequenced in a study of blood T cell repertoires in COVID-19 (dated by TCRdb to 2018 to 2021). Receptor libraries were prepared by the immunoSEQ multiplex PCR assay. TCRdb re-hosts the immuneACCESS table, in-frame sequences only. Its copies lack some clones; in the studies checked, an unresolved V gene accounts for under half of them, and the cause for the rest is not known. In this sample the table shows around 340,000 clones, approximately 83% of which occur a single time. The ten largest clones add up to about 4.2% of the sample. Sequencing was done on a sample of PBMCs or T cells enriched from blood (not recorded which). These receptors all stem from a middle-aged woman with acute COVID-19.

The chain recombines TRBV28 with TRBJ1-5; D is undetermined. The CDR3 extends over 14 amino acids. Trimming took off 3 bases at V and 2 bases at J, with 8 bases between the two ends. Germline lookup yields CDR1 MDHEN and CDR2 SYDVKM. The CDR3 sequence: CASSLNRGNQPQHF. The CDR3 DNA reads TGTGCCAGCAGTTTGAACCGAGGCAATCAGCCCCAGCATTTT.

This clone was counted only a few times. CDR3 region: CASTGYSSYGYTF. Written as DNA, the CDR3 is TGTGCCAGTACAGGGTACTCGAGCTATGGCTACACCTTC. The V call is TRBV2, the J call TRBJ1-2; maybe TRBD1 (6 bases). Germline CDR1 reads SNHLY; CDR2 reads FYNNEI. The CDR3 is 13 amino acids. V lost 9 bases to trimming and J lost 4 bases, with 15 bases between them.

The V gene is TRBV7-6, the J gene TRBJ1-6, with unresolved D. CDR1 is SGHVS and CDR2 is FNYEAQ in the germline V gene. The CDR3 runs to 15 residues. With 1 base removed from V and 9 bases from J, the gap between germline ends came to 13 bases. The CDR3 loop is CASSLVVPPGSPLHF. The CDR3 bases are TGTGCCAGCAGCTTAGTGGTTCCACCAGGTTCACCCCTCCACTTT.

The chain couples TRBV19 to TRBJ1-6, with 8 bases that match TRBD1. V shed 6 bases and J 4 bases; nucleotides not matched to a gene: 5. Germline CDR1 and CDR2: LNHDA and SQIVND (reference sequence). The CDR3 extends over 15 amino acids. CDR3 DNA sequence: TGTGCCAGTAGCTTGACAGGGGTTTATAATTCACCCCTCCACTTT. The encoded protein is CASSLTGVYNSPLHF. Supplemented by reference TRBV19 and TRBJ1-6, the full variable domain reads DGGITQSPKYLFRKEGQNVTLSCEQNLNHDAMYWYRQDPGQGLRLIYYSQIVNDFQKGDIAEGYSVSREKKESFPLTVTSAQKNPTAFYLCASSLTGVYNSPLHFGNGTRLTVT.

The chain is built from TRBV5-1 and TRBJ2-1, with 8 bases aligning to TRBD2. Losses at the gene ends were 2 bases for V and 10 bases for J; bases not matched to a gene: 2. The CDR3 contains 12 residues. Germline CDR1 SGHRS, CDR2 YFSETQ. As DNA, the CDR3 is TGCGCCAGCAGCTTTAGCGGGAAAGAGCAGTTCTTC. Its translation is CASSFSGKEQFF.

The rearrangement uses TRBV4-2 and TRBJ2-5; 8 nucleotides line up with TRBD2. The CDR3 runs 17 residues. Trimming cost V 4 bases and J 2 bases; bases outside gene matches: 12. CDR1 is LGHNA and CDR2 is YNFKEQ in the germline V gene. The CDR3 loop reads CASSPLGGAWVQETQYF. The CDR3 DNA reads as TGTGCCAGCAGCCCGCTCGGGGGGGCCTGGGTGCAAGAGACCCAGTACTTC.

As DNA, the CDR3 is TGCGCCAGCAGCCAAGATTGGGCAAACTATGGCTACACCTTC. Amino acid sequence: CASSQDWANYGYTF. The chain combines TRBV4-3 with TRBJ1-2; D not resolved. This CDR3 region has 14 residues. Per the germline V gene, CDR1 is LGHNA and CDR2 is YSLEER. Between the trimmed V and J ends, which lost 0 bases and 2 bases, there was a span of 7 bases.

V gene TRBV28 combines with J gene TRBJ2-7; 8 nucleotides line up with TRBD1. CDR3 size: 12 residues. The V gene's germline CDR1 is MDHEN and CDR2 SYDVKM. Trimming cost V 7 bases and J 9 bases; bases outside gene matches: 8. The chain's CDR3 is CASTHSDRGQYF. The CDR3 bases are TGTGCCAGCACCCACTCTGACAGGGGGCAGTACTTC.

This sequence joins TRBV7-2 and TRBJ2-5, with a tentative D call TRBD1 (5 bases). The V end lost 1 base, the J end lost 5 bases, and 11 bases lay between the germline ends. CDR3 size: 14 residues. From germline, CDR1 is SGHTA and CDR2 FQGNSA. CDR3 nucleotides: TGTGCCAGCAGCTTAGGACCAGGGTGGGAGACCCAGTACTTC. This codes for CASSLGPGWETQYF.

V gene TRBV3-1 (or the pseudogene TRBV3-2) combines with J gene TRBJ1-5, with D possibly being TRBD1 (6 bases). CDR1 is LGHDT, CDR2 YNNKEL, per germline (reference sequence). CDR3 size: 14 residues. The V gene lost 6 bases and the J gene lost 0 bases, with 9 bases spanning the gap. For the CDR3, the DNA is TGTGCCAGCAGTCGGACAGATAGCAATCAGCCCCAGCATTTT. Translated, it gives CASSRTDSNQPQHF.

The rearrangement joins TRBV6-2 or TRBV6-3 to TRBJ2-3, with D possibly being TRBD1 (6 bases). V lost 2 bases to trimming and J lost 3 bases, with 12 bases between them. The germline gives CDR1 MNHEY, CDR2 SVGEGT. The CDR3 is 15 amino acids. The CDR3 is CASSYPFQGTDTQYF. The CDR3 bases are TGTGCCAGCAGTTACCCTTTTCAGGGGACAGATACGCAGTATTTT.

The chain uses TRBV18 and TRBJ1-4, with D unclear. The CDR3 consists of 16 residues. V was clipped by 0 bases and J by 7 bases, with 15 bases between them. CDR1 and CDR2 from the germline V gene are KGHSH and LQKENI. The DNA for the CDR3 is TGTGCCAGCTCACCACCGAATCACGCGGGGAGTGAAAAACTGTTTTTT. Protein: CASSPPNHAGSEKLFF.

This chain uses TRBV5-6 with TRBJ1-1; D possibly corresponds to TRBD1 (6 bases). With 1 base removed from V and 1 base from J, the gap between germline ends came to 11 bases. Germline values: CDR1 SGHDT, CDR2 YYEEEE. The CDR3 length is 15 residues. This CDR3 reads CASSLSTTGNTEAFF. The CDR3 coding sequence is TGTGCCAGCAGCTTGTCTACGACAGGGAACACTGAAGCTTTCTTT.

The V and J genes are TRBV6-2 or TRBV6-3 and TRBJ2-2; D is unclear. CDR1 MNHEY and CDR2 SVGEGT come from the germline V gene. This CDR3 has 17 residues. V shed 5 bases and J shed 5 bases, with 21 bases lying between them. This CDR3 reads CASSRGSATSGTGELFF. CDR3 DNA: TGTGCCAGCAGTCGCGGATCGGCTACCTCCGGGACCGGGGAGCTGTTTTTT.

The CDR3 here is CASSLGGENTEAFF. DNA for the CDR3: TGTGCCAGCAGCTTGGGCGGTGAGAACACTGAAGCTTTCTTT. The V call is TRBV5-4, the J call TRBJ1-1; D unclear. Per germline, CDR1 SGHNT and CDR2 YYREEE (reference sequence). This CDR3 comprises 14 residues. V was cut by 0 bases and J by 1 base, with 7 bases left in between. Based on the CDR3 plus reference TRBV5-4 and TRBJ1-1, the full variable domain is ETGVTQSPTHLIKTRGQQVTLRCSSQSGHNTVSWYQQALGQGPQFIFQYYREEENGRGNFPPRFSGLQFPNYSSELNVNALELDDSALYLCASSLGGENTEAFFGQGTRLTVV.

This clone has more than one count but fewer than ten. The rearrangement links TRBV5-6 to TRBJ1-6; D uncertain. Per the germline V gene, CDR1 is SGHDT and CDR2 is YYEEEE. The CDR3 totals 19 residues. The V and J ends lost 2 bases and 0 bases respectively, with 18 bases between them. CDR3 region: CASSLYRSQPSSYNSPLHF. The CDR3 DNA reads as TGTGCCAGCAGCTTATATCGGTCCCAACCGAGCTCCTATAATTCACCCCTCCACTTT.

The rearrangement uses TRBV15 and TRBJ1-6; TRBD1 matches 7 bases. From germline, CDR1 is LNHNV and CDR2 YYDKDF (reference sequence). The trim removed 0 bases at V and 18 bases at J, leaving 29 bases unmatched. The CDR3 length is 20 residues. CDR3 residues: CATSRDLVEDRRLGQVGYHF. CDR3 sequence (DNA): TGTGCCACCAGCAGAGATCTTGTAGAGGACAGGAGATTGGGTCAGGTTGGGTACCACTTT.

This clone came up a few times. This chain joins TRBV7-2 and TRBJ1-5; D remains unclear. CDR3 size: 14 residues. The germline V and J ends were trimmed by 5 bases and 7 bases, with 15 bases remaining between them. CDR1 is SGHTA and CDR2 is FQGNSA in the germline V gene. Written as DNA, the CDR3 is TGTGCCAGCAGCACTCTGGAGTGGTACCAGCCCCAGCATTTT. This sequence encodes CASSTLEWYQPQHF.

Only a few counts were recorded for this clone. In the same sample, other DNA sequences code for this CDR3. J is TRBJ1-3 and V is TRBV27; perhaps TRBD1 as D (5 bases). The germline V gene encodes CDR1 MNHEY and CDR2 SMNVEV (reference sequence). This CDR3 is built from 15 residues. Trimming took off 0 bases at V and 0 bases at J, with 6 bases between the two ends. The CDR3 DNA reads TGTGCCAGCAGTTTATCGGGGGGCTCTGGAAACACCATATATTTT. This codes for CASSLSGGSGNTIYF.

This clone was recorded once. The chain uses TRBV14 and TRBJ2-2; D not resolved. The V gene's germline CDR1 is SGHDN and CDR2 FVKESK. Deletions cut 7 bases from V and 4 bases from J, with 13 bases between. The CDR3 spans 14 residues. CDR3 loop: CASTELPGTGELFF. The CDR3 coding sequence is TGTGCCAGCACCGAGCTCCCGGGCACCGGGGAGCTGTTTTTT.

This chain joins TRBV3-1 (or the pseudogene TRBV3-2) and TRBJ1-6; D may be TRBD1 (5 bases). The germline gives CDR1 LGHDT, CDR2 YNNKEL (reference sequence). This CDR3 is 16 amino acids long. The V and J ends lost 4 bases and 9 bases respectively, with 19 bases between them. In nucleotides, the CDR3 is TGTGCCAGCAGCCCAACAATCCCCCCGACAGTTTCACCCCTCCACTTT. Translation gives CASSPTIPPTVSPLHF.

The V gene is TRBV9, the J gene TRBJ1-2, with 11 nucleotides matching TRBD1. The CDR3 is 14 residues long. V lost 4 bases to trimming and J lost 7 bases; unmatched junction nucleotides: 6. Per germline, CDR1 SGDLS and CDR2 YYNGEE. The CDR3 coding sequence is TGTGCCAGCAGCCCCGGACAGGGGGCTTCTGGCTACACCTTC. Amino acids: CASSPGQGASGYTF.

The chain links TRBV19 to TRBJ1-5; D gene unclear. The CDR3 has 13 amino acids. Germline V gene lookup returns CDR1 LNHDA and CDR2 SQIVND (reference sequence). Deletions cut 7 bases from V and 0 bases from J, with 7 bases between. The CDR3 nucleotides read TGTGCCAGTAAAGACTATAGCAATCAGCCCCAGCATTTT. Translated: CASKDYSNQPQHF.

The chain has TRBV5-4 and TRBJ2-7, with no clear D. This CDR3 region has 12 residues. Germline-derived CDR1 and CDR2 are SGHNT and YYREEE (reference sequence). V lost 0 bases to trimming and J lost 3 bases, with 4 bases between them. CDR3 protein: CASSLGLYEQYF. The CDR3 DNA is TGTGCCAGCAGCTTGGGTCTCTACGAGCAGTACTTC.

The V call is TRBV5-4, the J call TRBJ1-6; 9 bases are shared with TRBD1. Per germline, CDR1 SGHNT and CDR2 YYREEE (reference sequence). The V and J ends lost 3 bases and 9 bases, in that order; junction bases with no gene match: 7. The CDR3 is 15 amino acids. CDR3 loop: CASSSTGTGTSPLHF. In DNA form, the CDR3 reads TGTGCCAGCAGCTCAACGGGGACAGGGACTTCACCCCTCCACTTT.

CDR3 loop: CASSSRGQNYGYTF. CDR3 bases: TGTGCCAGCAGCAGTAGGGGACAGAACTATGGCTACACCTTC. The J gene is TRBJ1-2, the V gene TRBV7-2; 7 bases line up with TRBD1. Germline-derived CDR1 and CDR2 are SGHTA and FQGNSA. With V trimmed by 5 bases and J by 2 bases, 5 bases remained unmatched. CDR3 length: 14 amino acids.